This T cell receptor (beta chain) was recovered during a study of blood T cell repertoires in COVID-19. Looking at the study overall: Samples representing acute and convalescent COVID-19 were sourced from the United States, Italy and Spain.

Trimming took off 0 bases at V and 2 bases at J, with 12 bases between the two ends. Germline V gene data show CDR1 as SGHKS and CDR2 as YYEKEE (reference sequence). The CDR3 is 15 amino acids. Repertoires were generated with immunoSEQ multiplex PCR, while TCRdb's copy carries only in-frame clones and drops some. The sample holds 200,000 to 250,000 clones, 70% to 85% seen once. What was sequenced was PBMCs or T cells enriched from blood (not recorded which). This clonotype originated in a woman aged 60-75 years who had recovered from COVID-19. The chain combines TRBV5-5 with TRBJ2-7; D might be TRBD2 (5 bases). CDR3 sequence reads: CASSLEIRRTYEQYF. The CDR3 DNA reads TGTGCCAGCAGCTTGGAGATACGGAGGACCTACGAGCAGTACTTC. The variable domain in full, with the rest retrieved from reference TRBV5-5 and TRBJ2-7, is DAGVTQSPTHLIKTRGQQVTLRCSPISGHKSVSWYQQVLGQGPQFIFQYYEKEERGRGNFPDRFSARQFPNYSSELNVNALLLGDSALYLCASSLEIRRTYEQYFGPGTRLTVT.